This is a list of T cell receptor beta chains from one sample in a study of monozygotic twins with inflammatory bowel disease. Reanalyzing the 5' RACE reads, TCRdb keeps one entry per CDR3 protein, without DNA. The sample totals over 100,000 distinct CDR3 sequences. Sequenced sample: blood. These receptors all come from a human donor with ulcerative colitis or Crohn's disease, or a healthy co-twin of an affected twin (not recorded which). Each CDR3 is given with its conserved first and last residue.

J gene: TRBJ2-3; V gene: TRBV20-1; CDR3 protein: CSARHGVSTDTQYF
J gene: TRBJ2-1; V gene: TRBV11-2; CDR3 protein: CASSSVRGQYNEQFF
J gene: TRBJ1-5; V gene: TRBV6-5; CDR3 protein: CASSYSLDQPQHF
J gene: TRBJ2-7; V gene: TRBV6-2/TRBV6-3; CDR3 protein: CASSYYSYEQYF
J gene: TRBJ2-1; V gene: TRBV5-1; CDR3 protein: CACSGTNYFEQFF
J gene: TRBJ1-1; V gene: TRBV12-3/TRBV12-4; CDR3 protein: CASSPWDLNTEAFF
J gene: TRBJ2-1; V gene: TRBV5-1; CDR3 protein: CASSLVTSGRSFSEEQFF
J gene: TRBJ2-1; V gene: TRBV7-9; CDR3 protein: CAGELGEGEHNEQFF
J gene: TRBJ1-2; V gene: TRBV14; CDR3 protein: CASSQVQGRKSGYTF
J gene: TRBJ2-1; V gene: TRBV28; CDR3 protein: CASGGGGSPYNEQFF
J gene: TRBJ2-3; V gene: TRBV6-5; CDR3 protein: CASSYSSGGRNTDTQYF
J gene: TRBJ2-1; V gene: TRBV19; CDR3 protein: CASSITGFYNEQFF
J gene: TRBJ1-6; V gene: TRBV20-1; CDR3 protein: CSAASGEPYNSPLHF
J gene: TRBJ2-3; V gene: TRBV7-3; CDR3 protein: CASSSDYADTQYF
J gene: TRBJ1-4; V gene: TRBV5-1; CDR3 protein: CASSLGVQPNEKLFF
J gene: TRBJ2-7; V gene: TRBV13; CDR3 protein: CASSETGLTYEQYF
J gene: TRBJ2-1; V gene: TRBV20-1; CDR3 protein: CSASRLETYNEQFF
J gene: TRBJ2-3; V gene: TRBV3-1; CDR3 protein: CASSQDEGRSTQYF
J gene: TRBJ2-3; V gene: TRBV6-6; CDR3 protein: CASSYAPDTQYF
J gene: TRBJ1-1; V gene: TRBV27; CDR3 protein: CASSGWRRGRTEAFF
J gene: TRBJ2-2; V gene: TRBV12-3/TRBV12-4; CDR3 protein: CASSFGQVAAGELFF
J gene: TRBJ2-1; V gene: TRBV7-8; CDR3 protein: CASSLNNPSYNEQFF
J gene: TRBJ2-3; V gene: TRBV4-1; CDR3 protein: CASSQEDTQYF
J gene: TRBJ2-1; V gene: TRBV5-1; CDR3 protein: CASSLEVAGYNEQFF
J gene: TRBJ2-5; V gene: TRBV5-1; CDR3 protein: CASSDLGGVDETQYF
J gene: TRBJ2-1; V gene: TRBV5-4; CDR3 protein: CASSPDRGWDEQFF